The 18 T cell receptor beta chains below were found in one sample sequenced in a study of T cell changes during pregnancy in multiple sclerosis. Produced via immunoSEQ multiplex PCR; TCRdb's table is partial and in-frame only. This table holds about 98,000 clones, 92% found once. The starting material was peripheral blood, obtained after pregnancy. These TCRs come from a female donor in good health, enrolled as a control in a pregnancy study.

This clone showed up just once. The chain links TRBV4-2 to TRBJ2-5, with TRBD1 as a possible D gene (5 bases). The CDR3 runs to 16 residues. V shed 0 bases and J shed 0 bases, with 11 bases lying between them. Per the germline V gene, CDR1 is LGHNA and CDR2 is YNFKEQ. The chain's CDR3 is CASSQEQDLYQETQYF. The CDR3 nucleotides are TGTGCCAGCAGCCAAGAACAGGACCTATACCAAGAGACCCAGTACTTC.

This sequence joins TRBV5-1 and TRBJ1-5; a possible D gene is TRBD1 (5 bases). The V and J ends lost 4 bases and 2 bases respectively, with 13 bases between them. CDR1 and CDR2 from the germline V gene are SGHRS and YFSETQ. CDR3 length: 15 residues. CDR3 bases: TGCGCCAGCAGCGCGGGACCCCCGGGCAATCAGCCCCAGCATTTT. Residues: CASSAGPPGNQPQHF.

The chain links TRBV6-5 to TRBJ2-5; 16 positions agree with TRBD2. This CDR3 comprises 16 residues. V shed 0 bases and J 5 bases; nucleotides not matched to a gene: 0. Germline V CDR1 and CDR2: MNHEY, SVGAGI. The CDR3 region is CASSYSGLAGGETQYF. CDR3 DNA: TGTGCCAGCAGTTACTCGGGACTAGCGGGAGGGGAGACCCAGTACTTC.

CDR3 sequence (DNA): TGTGCCAGTAGTATTATCCTCTTGGACAGCAATAATTCACCCCTCCACTTT. Its translation: CASSIILLDSNNSPLHF. This sequence joins TRBV19 and TRBJ1-6; D is possibly TRBD1 (6 bases). CDR1 and CDR2 (germline): LNHDA, SQIVND (reference sequence). Trimming pared 3 bases from V and 5 bases from J, leaving 17 bases between. The CDR3 totals 17 residues.

Worth noting for this clone: This sample also contains other DNA sequences that code for the same CDR3. The chain links TRBV28 to TRBJ1-5; 8 bases are shared with TRBD1. J was trimmed by 2 bases and V by 3 bases; bases with no gene match: 0. Germline V gene data show CDR1 as MDHEN and CDR2 as SYDVKM. The CDR3 extends over 14 amino acids. This chain's CDR3 is CASSLTGGNQPQHF. The CDR3 nucleotides read TGTGCCAGCAGTTTGACAGGGGGCAATCAGCCCCAGCATTTT.

The chain links TRBV5-1 to TRBJ2-6; 12 bases agree with TRBD1. Looked up from germline, CDR1 is SGHRS and CDR2 is YFSETQ. Trimming took 3 bases from V and 0 from J; bases not matched to a gene: 4. This CDR3 region has 18 residues. The CDR3 DNA sequence: TGCGCCAGCAGCTCGGGACAGGGGGCAAGCTCTGGGGCCAACGTCCTGACTTTC. It translates to CASSSGQGASSGANVLTF.

V usage is TRBV28 and J usage is TRBJ1-2; tentatively, D is TRBD1 (6 bases). The germline V gene has CDR1 MDHEN and CDR2 SYDVKM. The CDR3 runs 14 residues. The V end was cut by 4 bases, the J end by 4 bases, with 13 bases between. CDR3 sequence reads: CASSSRGNFYGYTF. CDR3 sequence (DNA): TGTGCCAGCAGTTCCAGGGGTAATTTCTATGGCTACACCTTC.

This clone was recorded once. The chain employs TRBV6-6 and TRBJ2-3, with D perhaps matching TRBD1 (6 bases). Germline CDR1 and CDR2: MNHNY and SVGAGI (reference sequence). The CDR3 extends over 16 amino acids. Trimming shortened V by 8 bases and J by 1 base, and 19 bases separated the two germline ends. The CDR3 DNA sequence: TGTGCCAGCTCAGTCCAACAGGGCCCTCGCACAGATACGCAGTATTTT. This gives the protein CASSVQQGPRTDTQYF.

The CDR3 loop reads CASSIDSFGYEQYF. CDR3 DNA: TGCGCCAGCAGCATTGACAGTTTCGGCTACGAGCAGTACTTC. This chain joins TRBV5-1 and TRBJ2-7, with D possibly TRBD1 on 5 matching bases. V was trimmed by 4 bases and J by 3 bases, leaving 14 bases between them. The CDR3 length is 14 residues. Per germline, CDR1 SGHRS and CDR2 YFSETQ.

The chain links TRBV7-9 to TRBJ1-2; D may be TRBD1 (6 bases). The CDR3 runs 17 residues. Deletions cut 0 bases from V and 0 bases from J, with 14 bases between. CDR1 and CDR2 from the germline V gene are SEHNR and FQNEAQ (reference sequence). The CDR3 region has the DNA TGTGCCAGCAGCTTAGCCGCCAGGGGTGATGCTAACTATGGCTACACCTTC. Protein: CASSLAARGDANYGYTF. Full variable domain (rest looked up from reference TRBV7-9 and TRBJ1-2): DTGVSQNPRHKITKRGQNVTFRCDPISEHNRLYWYRQTLGQGPEFLTYFQNEAQLEKSRLLSDRFSAERPKGSFSTLEIQRTEQGDSAMYLCASSLAARGDANYGYTFGSGTRLTVV.

This clone was picked up one time. The chain recombines TRBV10-1 with TRBJ1-2; possible D gene TRBD1, 6 bases. This CDR3 region has 15 residues. Germline CDR1 reads WNHNN; CDR2 reads SYGVQD (reference sequence). V was shortened by 2 bases and J by 8 bases, with 18 bases between the two germline ends. The CDR3 DNA is TGCGCCAGCAGTGAGAGGGGGTCTGGCTTCCTCGGCTACACCTTC. Translating it yields CASSERGSGFLGYTF.

The chain links TRBV27 to TRBJ2-1; 9 bases map to TRBD1. This CDR3 region has 14 residues. V was clipped by 2 bases and J by 14 bases; unmatched bases: 10. Germline V lookup: CDR1 MNHEY, CDR2 SMNVEV (reference sequence). As DNA, the CDR3 is TGTGCCAGCAGTTTAGTACAACAGGGGGCGGGTGAGTTCTTC. Translating gives CASSLVQQGAGEFF.

This chain links TRBV4-1 with TRBJ2-4; 12 nucleotides line up with TRBD2. Germline trimming cut 1 base from V and 0 bases from J; bases unmatched to any gene: 4. Germline CDR1 MGHRA, CDR2 YSYEKL. CDR3 length equals 18 residues. The chain's CDR3 is CASSQGLAGGRAKNIQYF. The CDR3 coding sequence is TGCGCCAGCAGCCAAGGGCTAGCGGGAGGGCGAGCCAAAAACATTCAGTACTTC.

The chain carries TRBV7-9 and TRBJ1-4; no clear D gene. Germline V lookup: CDR1 SEHNR, CDR2 FQNEAQ (reference sequence). The V and J ends lost 5 bases and 1 base respectively, with 11 bases between them. The CDR3 contains 15 residues. The CDR3 spells CASSLDRGTNEKLFF. The CDR3 DNA reads as TGTGCCAGCAGCCTAGACCGAGGAACTAATGAAAAACTGTTTTTT.

This clone was recorded only once. Written as DNA, the CDR3 is TGCGCCAGCAGGTTGTCCGGACAAAACACTGAAGCTTTCTTT. Its translation: CASRLSGQNTEAFF. The V and J genes are TRBV5-1 and TRBJ1-1; maybe TRBD1 (5 bases). Trimming took 5 bases from V and 2 from J, leaving 13 bases between them. The germline V gene has CDR1 SGHRS and CDR2 YFSETQ. This CDR3 comprises 14 residues.

The chain joins TRBV7-8 to TRBJ2-2, with D tentatively TRBD1 (5 bases). The CDR3 loop spans 15 amino acids. Trimming left V 5 bases short and J 4 bases short, with 14 bases between. The V gene's germline CDR1 is SGHVS and CDR2 FQNEAQ. CDR3 region: CASSHRRVSTGELFF. DNA for the CDR3: TGTGCCAGCAGCCATCGCAGGGTTTCCACCGGGGAGCTGTTTTTT.

The CDR3 loop reads CASSLEGDEQYF. CDR3 bases: TGCGCCAGCAGCTTAGAAGGGGACGAGCAGTACTTC. V usage is TRBV5-1 and J usage is TRBJ2-7, with D possibly being TRBD1 (5 bases). Looked up from germline, CDR1 is SGHRS and CDR2 is YFSETQ. With 2 bases removed from V and 5 bases from J, the gap between germline ends came to 8 bases. The CDR3 is 12 amino acids. Together with reference TRBV5-1 and TRBJ2-7, the CDR3 gives the full variable domain: KAGVTQTPRYLIKTRGQQVTLSCSPISGHRSVSWYQQTPGQGLQFLFEYFSETQRNKGNFPGRFSGRQFSNSRSEMNVSTLELGDSALYLCASSLEGDEQYFGPGTRLTVT.

The gene calls are TRBV28 and TRBJ2-7; TRBD2 matches at 12 bases. Germline lookup yields CDR1 MDHEN and CDR2 SYDVKM. The length of the CDR3 is 17 residues. The ends lost 7 bases at V and 2 bases at J; junction bases unmatched: 12. Here the CDR3 reads CASKGGGLAGTPYEQYF. For the CDR3, the DNA is TGTGCCAGCAAGGGGGGGGGACTAGCGGGTACCCCCTACGAGCAGTACTTC.